The clone carrying this T cell receptor (beta chain) came up a few times. The target antigen is unknown. Each cDNA held unique molecular identifiers, and template switching gave it a universal primer site. TCRdb re-derived calls from the 5' RACE reads in MiXCR, one entry per CDR3 protein. The table lists around 570,000 distinct CDR3 sequences, 9.6% of them singletons. This CDR3 has 14 amino acids. Germline CDR1 SGHTA, CDR2 FQGNSA. V dropped 5 bases and J dropped 5; count of bases not matched to a gene: 8. The data originate from a study of identical twins. Whole-study results and caveats: Rather than following the same donors, the conclusions depended on cross-sectional statistical analysis. Fewer insertions marked abundant cord blood beta clonotypes; young adult naive trended weakly, memory not at all.

This sample also appeared in a second study, on yellow fever vaccine responses in identical twins. From that paper: Twins reportedly had a vaccine T cell response that seemed partly convergent, partly personalized.

The V and J genes are TRBV7-2 and TRBJ2-7, with 8 bases identical to TRBD2. The specimen was PBMCs. This clonotype originated in a woman younger than 30 in good health. DNA for the CDR3: TGTGCCAGCAGCCCCGGGACTAGATCGAACGAGCAGTACTTC. Translated: CASSPGTRSNEQYF. The full variable domain, rest sourced from reference TRBV7-2 and TRBJ2-7, is GAGVSQSPSNKVTEKGKDVELRCDPISGHTALYWYRQSLGQGLEFLIYFQGNSAPDKSGLPSDRFSAERTGGSVSTLTIQRTQQEDSAVYLCASSPGTRSNEQYFGPGTRLTVT.